A single sample gave rise to the 22 T cell receptor beta chains below, sequenced in a study of Graves' ophthalmopathy and Graves' hyperthyroidism. TCR beta CDR3 amplification used RNA transcripts. After a first-round RT-PCR with HTBI primers, a second-round multiplex PCR was run. TCRdb called the multiplex PCR reads again in MiXCR, with one record for every CDR3 protein. In the table there are about 220,000 distinct CDR3 sequences, about a fifth of which are singletons. What was sequenced was peripheral blood. These receptors were obtained from a woman aged 45-60 years with Graves' ophthalmopathy.

This clonotype has at least ten counts. The chain is built from TRBV12-3 or TRBV12-4 and TRBJ1-2; TRBD1 matches at 9 bases. The CDR3 loop spans 13 amino acids. Losses at the gene ends were 5 bases for V and 7 bases for J; bases not matched to a gene: 5. CDR3 sequence: CASSMGTGRGYTF. The CDR3 DNA sequence: TGTGCCAGCAGTATGGGGACAGGGCGTGGCTACACCTTC.

This clonotype has just one count. The genes are TRBV6-1 and TRBJ2-5; either TRBD1 or TRBD2 may fit D (5 bases each). V was shortened by 6 bases and J by 5 bases, with 22 bases between the two germline ends. Looked up from germline, CDR1 is MNHNS and CDR2 is SASEGT. The CDR3 has 16 residues. DNA of the CDR3: TGTGCCAGCAGACCCCGCTTGTCGGGGCTCGGTGAGACCCAGTACTTC. As protein: CASRPRLSGLGETQYF.

This clonotype was recorded at least ten times. This chain connects TRBV7-8 to TRBJ1-2, with D possibly TRBD1 on 5 matching bases. This CDR3 comprises 14 residues. V lost 1 base and J lost 7, with 13 bases in between. Germline CDR1 and CDR2: SGHVS and FQNEAQ. The CDR3 nucleotides read TGTGCCAGCAGCTTAGGCCGGGGCGGCAGTGGCTACACCTTC. This gives the protein CASSLGRGGSGYTF.

To note about this clonotype: This may stem from a read error, because a much larger clone lies one nucleotide away. This rearrangement joins TRBV30 to TRBJ1-1; the D is unclear. In germline, CDR1 is GTSNPN, CDR2 SVGIG (reference sequence). The CDR3 runs to 10 residues. The CDR3 loop reads CVWIRFEAFF. Here the CDR3 DNA reads TGTGTCTGGATTCGATTTGAAGCTTTCTTT.

This clonotype was detected only a few times. This rearrangement joins TRBV5-1 to TRBJ1-2; TRBD1 matches 8 bases. The CDR3 sequence is 17 residues long. The V and J ends lost 3 bases and 6 bases, in that order; junction bases with no gene match: 16. Germline V gene data show CDR1 as SGHRS and CDR2 as YFSETQ. CDR3 bases: TGCGCCAGCAGCTGGGGGACAGGCCCCGCGGATGCAGATGGCTACACCTTC. Amino acids: CASSWGTGPADADGYTF.

The sample holds many counts of this clonotype. Germline is not matched at one junction end, which may reflect a read error. The J gene is TRBJ1-2, the V gene TRBV6-1; 7 positions match TRBD1. The V gene's germline CDR1 is MNHNS and CDR2 SASEGT. The CDR3 totals 13 residues. DNA for the CDR3: TGTGCCACCAGTCGGGACAGTAAATATGGCTACACCTTC. Translated: CATSRDSKYGYTF.

V usage is TRBV6-1 and J usage is TRBJ2-7, with D possibly being TRBD2 (6 bases). The CDR3 is made up of 13 amino acids. Between the trimmed V and J ends, which lost 6 bases and 0 bases, there was a span of 9 bases. Germline CDR1 and CDR2: MNHNS and SASEGT. DNA for the CDR3: TGTGCCAGCAGCGACGGGAGCTCCTACGAGCAGTACTTC. Protein sequence: CASSDGSSYEQYF.

This clonotype was counted many times. The chain couples TRBV20-1 to TRBJ1-2; no definite D call. CDR1 is DFQATT, CDR2 SNEGSKA, per germline (reference sequence). This CDR3 has 10 amino acids. Trimming took 4 bases from V and 8 from J, leaving 8 bases between them. This CDR3 is CSAITTGYTF. CDR3 DNA sequence: TGCAGTGCTATTACTACGGGCTACACCTTC.

V usage is TRBV6-1 and J usage is TRBJ1-1, with 7 bases that match TRBD1. There are 14 residues in the CDR3. Losses at the gene ends were 6 bases for V and 4 bases for J; bases not matched to a gene: 8. Looked up from germline, CDR1 is MNHNS and CDR2 is SASEGT. The CDR3 spells CASRKIQGITEAFF. The DNA of the CDR3 is TGTGCCAGCAGAAAAATACAGGGGATCACTGAAGCTTTCTTT.

This clonotype was observed once. V is TRBV12-3 or TRBV12-4 and J is TRBJ2-2; D may match TRBD1 or TRBD2 (5 bases each). This CDR3 contains 16 residues. V dropped 2 bases and J dropped 0 bases, with 10 bases sitting between them. The CDR3 sequence is CASSLWGSSNTGELFF. The CDR3 coding sequence is TGTGCCAGCAGTTTATGGGGGAGTTCGAACACCGGGGAGCTGTTTTTT.

This clonotype was seen repeatedly, ten times or more. The chain couples TRBV6-1 to TRBJ1-1; D remains ambiguous. Looked up from germline, CDR1 is MNHNS and CDR2 is SASEGT. The CDR3 totals 13 residues. Trimming removed 7 bases at V and 3 bases at J, with 12 bases between. The CDR3 region has the DNA TGTGCCAGCACCGAGAGTCTTTACACTGAAGCTTTCTTT. Protein sequence: CASTESLYTEAFF.

On this clonotype itself: A read error is possible here, since a much larger clone lies one base away. The genes are TRBV20-1 and TRBJ2-7, with D hard to call. Germline CDR1 and CDR2: DFQATT and SNEGSKA (reference sequence). The CDR3 totals 12 residues. V dropped 5 bases and J dropped 2 bases, with 10 bases sitting between them. In DNA form, the CDR3 reads TGCAGTGCTGGCCCCTGGACCTACGAGCAGTACTTC. It yields the protein CSAGPWTYEQYF.

The chain recombines TRBV19 with TRBJ2-2, with 11 positions matching TRBD2. Germline trimming cut 6 bases from V and 0 bases from J; bases unmatched to any gene: 6. Looked up from germline, CDR1 is LNHDA and CDR2 is SQIVND (reference sequence). The CDR3 loop spans 17 amino acids. The CDR3 loop reads CASSSPGLAANTGELFF. In DNA, the CDR3 is TGTGCCAGTAGCTCCCCGGGACTAGCGGCGAACACCGGGGAGCTGTTTTTT.

This clonotype was detected ten times or more. The chain couples TRBV27 to TRBJ2-7, with TRBD1 matching 7 bases. After removal of 8 bases from V and 4 bases from J, the junction contained 8 bases not matched to a gene. Germline assignment: CDR1 MNHEY and CDR2 SMNVEV (reference sequence). The length of the CDR3 is 13 residues. The CDR3 region is CASARDSFYEQYF. The DNA of the CDR3 is TGTGCCAGCGCAAGGGACAGCTTTTACGAGCAGTACTTC.

In its sample, this clonotype was seen many times. This sequence joins TRBV9 and TRBJ1-2, with 8 bases fitting TRBD1. The CDR3 covers 13 residues. The V segment lost 2 bases and the J segment 6 bases; nucleotides outside the gene matches: 3. The V gene's germline CDR1 is SGDLS and CDR2 YYNGEE. The CDR3 loop reads CASSVQGAHGYTF. CDR3 in DNA: TGTGCCAGCAGCGTGCAGGGGGCGCATGGCTACACCTTC.

This clonotype showed up many times. The chain employs TRBV20-1 and TRBJ1-2; 7 bases fit TRBD1. Per germline, CDR1 DFQATT and CDR2 SNEGSKA (reference sequence). V lost 5 bases to trimming and J lost 3 bases; unmatched junction nucleotides: 9. The length of the CDR3 is 14 residues. CDR3 coding DNA: TGCAGTGCTTCGCAACAGGGGATCTACTATGGCTACACCTTC. Translation gives CSASQQGIYYGYTF.

This clonotype was seen repeatedly, ten times or more. The V call is TRBV6-2 or TRBV6-3, the J call TRBJ1-2; D is unclear. Trimming shortened V by 2 bases and J by 6 bases, and 13 bases separated the two germline ends. Germline lookup yields CDR1 MNHEY and CDR2 SVGEGT. The CDR3 is made up of 14 amino acids. CDR3 bases: TGTGCCAGCAGTTACCTACAACTAGCCGATGGCTACACCTTC. Translation gives CASSYLQLADGYTF.

This clonotype occurred a few times. This chain links TRBV5-8 with TRBJ2-5; 7 nucleotides match TRBD1. The CDR3 runs 15 residues. Looked up from germline, CDR1 is SGHTS and CDR2 is YDEGEE. With V trimmed by 4 bases and J by 4 bases, 10 bases remained unmatched. The CDR3 here is CASSQNRGFGETQYF. CDR3 DNA: TGTGCCAGCAGCCAGAACAGGGGATTTGGAGAGACCCAGTACTTC.

The chain couples TRBV6-2 or TRBV6-3 to TRBJ2-5; the match to TRBD2 covers 8 bases. Germline assignment: CDR1 MNHEY and CDR2 SVGEGT. The CDR3 extends over 13 amino acids. J gave up 3 bases and V 6 bases, and 3 bases lay outside the gene matches. CDR3 amino acids: CASRQLAEETQYF. The CDR3 region has the DNA TGTGCCAGCAGGCAACTAGCGGAAGAGACCCAGTACTTC.

This clonotype was counted many times. The CDR3 region is CASSPWRNIQYF. The CDR3 DNA follows: TGTGCCAGCAGTCCCTGGAGAAACATTCAGTACTTC. The chain recombines TRBV12-3 or TRBV12-4 with TRBJ2-4; D gene unclear. The V end was cut by 5 bases, the J end by 6 bases, with 8 bases between. The CDR3 has 12 residues.

This clonotype came up many times. This sequence joins TRBV27 and TRBJ2-7, with 14 bases identical to TRBD2. Germline V gene lookup returns CDR1 MNHEY and CDR2 SMNVEV (reference sequence). The CDR3 covers 15 residues. Losses at the gene ends were 5 bases for V and 6 bases for J; bases not matched to a gene: 6. Here the CDR3 DNA reads TGTGCCAGCAGTGGAGCGGGACTAGCGGGAGTCGAGCAGTACTTC. Protein: CASSGAGLAGVEQYF.

This clonotype was recorded a few times. This chain connects TRBV5-1 to TRBJ2-5; perhaps D is TRBD1 or TRBD2 (7 bases each). The V and J ends lost 0 bases and 1 base respectively, with 16 bases between them. Germline CDR1 is SGHRS and CDR2 is YFSETQ. The CDR3 is 17 amino acids. The CDR3 region has the DNA TGCGCCAGCAGCTTGGCCTGGGGAGGGGGCCTCCAAGAGACCCAGTACTTC. It specifies CASSLAWGGGLQETQYF.